The entry below describes one TCR beta chain. TCRdb reprocessed the 5' RACE reads and reports one entry per CDR3 protein, with no DNA. This sample's clone table lists more than 400,000 distinct CDR3 sequences. This specimen comes from a study of T cells expressing NK-cell markers. This CDR3 contains 15 residues. Germline V gene lookup returns CDR1 SGHAT and CDR2 FQNNGV. The chain uses TRBV11-2 and TRBJ2-1; absent DNA, TCRdb's TRBD2 call cannot be checked. The sequenced material came from blood T cells: a sorted CD56 or NKG2C T cell subset, CD4+ or CD8+ T cells, or bulk PBMC T cells (not recorded which). This sequence was found in a woman aged 18 to 75 in good health. CDR3 loop: CASSIQGRAGSEQFF.